This TCR beta chain originates from a study of shared clonotypes between healthy human individuals. Overall study: CD8 memory received one plate per donor, CD8 naive two, CD4 memory three and CD4 naive three.

Naive-designated CD8 cells lacked CD45RO, were positively enriched for CCR7, and omitted terminally differentiated effector memory CD45RA+ cells. Using immunoSEQ multiplex PCR, the repertoire was profiled, and TCRdb retains in-frame clones only, with some absent. Of approximately 2,000,000 clones listed, roughly 93% are singletons. The receptor was isolated from a man younger than 30 in good health. Some clones in this sample may be carry-over from other donors' samples. What was sequenced was naive CD8+ T cells from PBMCs.

CDR3 amino acids: CASSPWGLAVAYEQYF. CDR3 coding DNA: TGTGCCAGCAGCCCGTGGGGACTAGCGGTCGCCTACGAGCAGTACTTC. The chain carries TRBV5-4 and TRBJ2-7, with 11 bases fitting TRBD2. This CDR3 spans 16 amino acids. Germline CDR1 SGHNT, CDR2 YYREEE (reference sequence). J was trimmed by 2 bases and V by 4 bases; bases with no gene match: 8. Drawing the rest from reference TRBV5-4 and TRBJ2-7, the complete variable domain is ETGVTQSPTHLIKTRGQQVTLRCSSQSGHNTVSWYQQALGQGPQFIFQYYREEENGRGNFPPRFSGLQFPNYSSELNVNALELDDSALYLCASSPWGLAVAYEQYFGPGTRLTVT.